Listed here are 22 T cell receptor beta chains from one sample, sequenced in a study of identical twins. Each CDR3 protein gets one entry after TCRdb re-called the 5' RACE reads with MiXCR. The data contain some 500,000 distinct CDR3 sequences, roughly 9.5% of them singletons. The same sample was also used in a study of yellow fever vaccine responses in identical twins.

Sequencing was carried out using PBMCs. Every receptor here comes from a young woman in good health.

This clonotype was seen many times. The chain recombines TRBV27 with TRBJ2-1, with D perhaps TRBD2 (6 bases). Germline V gene sequence: CDR1 MNHEY, CDR2 SMNVEV (reference sequence). The V end lost 6 bases, the J end lost 0 bases, and 15 bases lay between the germline ends. This CDR3 spans 16 amino acids. DNA of the CDR3: TGTGCCAGCAGCCTCAAAGCGGGCTTCTCCTACAATGAGCAGTTCTTC. Translated, it gives CASSLKAGFSYNEQFF.

This clonotype was counted many times. The V call is TRBV14, the J call TRBJ2-1, with D possibly being TRBD2 (5 bases). The CDR3 consists of 11 residues. CDR1 is SGHDN and CDR2 is FVKESK in the germline V gene. V was pared by 1 base and J by 11 bases, with 6 bases between. CDR3 in amino acids: CASSQGGQQFF. CDR3 DNA sequence: TGTGCCAGCAGCCAAGGCGGGCAGCAGTTCTTC.

In this sample, this clonotype turned up many times. V usage is TRBV12-3 or TRBV12-4 and J usage is TRBJ2-5, with 8 bases that match TRBD1. The CDR3 has 15 residues. Trimming took 5 bases from V and 5 from J; bases not matched to a gene: 10. The CDR3 is CASSRSGGIGETQYF. CDR3 coding DNA: TGTGCCAGCAGTCGCTCAGGGGGCATTGGGGAGACCCAGTACTTC.

This clonotype was recorded many times. This chain connects TRBV20-1 to TRBJ1-2; 10 bases are shared with TRBD1. After removal of 6 bases from V and 8 bases from J, the junction contained 12 bases not matched to a gene. This CDR3 region has 14 residues. Germline V CDR1 and CDR2: DFQATT, SNEGSKA (reference sequence). For the CDR3, the DNA is TGCAGTGCGACTGGGACAGGGGCCGGGAGAGGCTACACCTTC. This sequence encodes CSATGTGAGRGYTF.

The chain uses TRBV6-6 and TRBJ2-7; D is unclear. The germline gives CDR1 MNHNY, CDR2 SVGAGI (reference sequence). This CDR3 has 11 residues. V lost 2 bases to trimming and J lost 5 bases, with 4 bases between them. CDR3 in DNA: TGTGCCAGCAGTTACACCCACGAGCAGTACTTC. Its protein is CASSYTHEQYF.

This clonotype has ten or more counts. The chain is built from TRBV28 and TRBJ1-5, with 10 bases aligning to TRBD1. CDR1 MDHEN and CDR2 SYDVKM come from the germline V gene. The CDR3 runs to 17 residues. V lost 5 bases to trimming and J lost 0 bases; unmatched junction nucleotides: 7. The CDR3 DNA reads as TGTGCCAGCAGTAGACGACAGGGGGCCGATAGCAATCAGCCCCAGCATTTT. Its protein product is CASSRRQGADSNQPQHF.

V gene TRBV27 combines with J gene TRBJ2-3; TRBD2 agrees at 7 bases. CDR3 length: 16 amino acids. Trimming removed 5 bases from V and 6 bases from J; junction bases left unmatched: 14. Germline assignment: CDR1 MNHEY and CDR2 SMNVEV (reference sequence). Written as DNA, the CDR3 is TGTGCCAGCAGTCCCCCCCTCGGGCGGGAGCGCGATACGCAGTATTTT. Residues: CASSPPLGRERDTQYF.

This clonotype has at least ten counts. The chain is built from TRBV5-1 and TRBJ2-1; TRBD2 matches at 7 bases. CDR3 size: 17 residues. Germline CDR1 reads SGHRS; CDR2 reads YFSETQ. Germline trimming cut 0 bases from V and 1 base from J; bases unmatched to any gene: 7. CDR3 in amino acids: CASSLASSGSSYNEQFF. CDR3 nucleotides: TGCGCCAGCAGCTTGGCCTCTAGCGGCTCATCCTACAATGAGCAGTTCTTC.

This clonotype was detected many times. The J gene is TRBJ2-5, the V gene TRBV20-1; 9 positions match TRBD2. The CDR3 runs to 17 residues. J gave up 5 bases and V 2 bases, and 15 bases lay outside the gene matches. Germline V lookup: CDR1 DFQATT, CDR2 SNEGSKA (reference sequence). In DNA, the CDR3 is TGCAGTGCTAGATCCACCTCGCGGGGGGGGCCCGGCGAGACCCAGTACTTC. This encodes CSARSTSRGGPGETQYF.

The chain employs TRBV5-1 and TRBJ1-2; 7 positions match TRBD1. The trim removed 3 bases at V and 5 bases at J, leaving 10 bases unmatched. This CDR3 has 15 amino acids. Germline CDR1 SGHRS, CDR2 YFSETQ. CDR3 in amino acids: CASSWGDRVGYGYTF. The CDR3 bases are TGCGCCAGCAGCTGGGGCGACAGGGTTGGGTATGGCTACACCTTC.

This chain joins TRBV29-1 and TRBJ2-1; tentatively, D is TRBD1 (6 bases). Germline-derived CDR1 and CDR2 are SQVTM and ANQGSEA. The CDR3 contains 13 residues. V lost 7 bases, J lost 5 bases, and 15 bases lay in between. CDR3 residues: CSGGYTGNNEQFF. The CDR3 DNA reads TGCAGCGGCGGATATACAGGGAACAATGAGCAGTTCTTC.

The table lists this clonotype with a count of one. A read error is possible here, since a much larger clone lies one base away. This chain connects TRBV5-5 to TRBJ2-4; TRBD2 might be the D (5 bases). Deletions cut 6 bases from V and 0 bases from J, with 13 bases between. The CDR3 loop spans 15 amino acids. Germline loops: CDR1 SGHKS, CDR2 YYEKEE (reference sequence). Here the CDR3 reads CASTREVRAKNIQYF. The CDR3 DNA reads TGTGCCAGCACCCGGGAAGTTAGAGCCAAAAACATTCAGTACTTC. Full variable domain (rest looked up from reference TRBV5-5 and TRBJ2-4): DAGVTQSPTHLIKTRGQQVTLRCSPISGHKSVSWYQQVLGQGPQFIFQYYEKEERGRGNFPDRFSARQFPNYSSELNVNALLLGDSALYLCASTREVRAKNIQYFGAGTRLSVL.

This clonotype was detected ten times or more. V usage is TRBV7-2 and J usage is TRBJ1-1; D is perhaps TRBD1 (5 bases). V lost 1 base to trimming and J lost 4 bases, with 10 bases between them. The germline V gene encodes CDR1 SGHTA and CDR2 FQGNSA. This CDR3 spans 14 amino acids. CDR3 DNA: TGTGCCAGCAGCTTAGGGGGACGGCTCACTGAAGCTTTCTTT. Protein sequence: CASSLGGRLTEAFF.

This clonotype was seen repeatedly, ten times or more. The chain links TRBV7-2 to TRBJ2-4; the D is unclear. The V gene's germline CDR1 is SGHTA and CDR2 FQGNSA. V dropped 5 bases and J dropped 0 bases, with 11 bases sitting between them. The CDR3 has 15 residues. As DNA, the CDR3 is TGTGCCAGCAGCCTACCTGGGCAAGCCAAAAACATTCAGTACTTC. It is translated as CASSLPGQAKNIQYF.

This clonotype was recorded many times. In DNA form, the CDR3 reads TGCAGCGTTGGGGGACTAGCGGGAGTAAGGTCAGATACGCAGTATTTT. Its translation: CSVGGLAGVRSDTQYF. This chain uses TRBV29-1 with TRBJ2-3; 14 bases match TRBD2. There are 16 residues in the CDR3. Germline V gene lookup returns CDR1 SQVTM and CDR2 ANQGSEA. V gave up 4 bases and J gave up 4 bases; unmatched junction bases: 7.

This clonotype was seen more than once but under ten times. This chain connects TRBV5-1 to TRBJ2-7, with D possibly TRBD1 on 7 matching bases. V lost 0 bases and J lost 2, with 15 bases in between. The CDR3 sequence is 16 residues long. Germline values: CDR1 SGHRS, CDR2 YFSETQ. The CDR3 DNA sequence: TGCGCCAGCAGCTTGGGGCAGGGGGGAGTGGCCTACGAGCAGTACTTC. This sequence encodes CASSLGQGGVAYEQYF.

This clonotype has only a few counts. The rearrangement joins TRBV9 to TRBJ2-3; no clear D. The CDR3 is made up of 16 amino acids. Germline lookup yields CDR1 SGDLS and CDR2 YYNGEE. V dropped 4 bases and J dropped 0 bases, with 15 bases sitting between them. Written as DNA, the CDR3 is TGTGCCAGCAGCACAACCCCTAACCCTAGCACAGATACGCAGTATTTT. Protein product: CASSTTPNPSTDTQYF.

This clonotype has at least ten counts. V usage is TRBV10-3 and J usage is TRBJ1-4; the D is unclear. Germline V CDR1 and CDR2: ENHRY, SYGVKD. V dropped 8 bases and J dropped 3 bases, with 10 bases sitting between them. This CDR3 contains 13 residues. CDR3 in amino acids: CAISDQPNEKLFF. The CDR3 nucleotides read TGTGCCATCTCCGATCAACCTAATGAAAAACTGTTTTTT.

This clonotype was detected ten times or more. The chain couples TRBV7-2 to TRBJ1-5; D unclear. V was cut by 2 bases and J by 0 bases, with 11 bases left in between. From germline, CDR1 is SGHTA and CDR2 FQGNSA. The CDR3 is 16 residues long. The CDR3 sequence: CASSLSRGNSNQPQHF. For the CDR3, the DNA is TGTGCCAGCAGCTTATCACGGGGAAATAGCAATCAGCCCCAGCATTTT. Variable domain in full (rest from reference TRBV7-2 and TRBJ1-5): GAGVSQSPSNKVTEKGKDVELRCDPISGHTALYWYRQSLGQGLEFLIYFQGNSAPDKSGLPSDRFSAERTGGSVSTLTIQRTQQEDSAVYLCASSLSRGNSNQPQHFGDGTRLSIL.

This clonotype was found a few times. J is TRBJ2-7 and V is TRBV5-1, with 10 bases aligning to TRBD2. CDR1 and CDR2 (germline): SGHRS, YFSETQ. V was clipped by 2 bases and J by 2 bases; unmatched bases: 4. The CDR3 is 15 residues long. CDR3 in amino acids: CASSFLAGVPYEQYF. The CDR3 coding sequence is TGCGCCAGCAGCTTTCTAGCGGGAGTCCCCTACGAGCAGTACTTC. The variable domain in full, with the rest retrieved from reference TRBV5-1 and TRBJ2-7, is KAGVTQTPRYLIKTRGQQVTLSCSPISGHRSVSWYQQTPGQGLQFLFEYFSETQRNKGNFPGRFSGRQFSNSRSEMNVSTLELGDSALYLCASSFLAGVPYEQYFGPGTRLTVT.

Many counts were recorded for this clonotype. DNA for the CDR3: TGTGCCAGCAGGCTCGCCAGTACGAACACCGGGGAGCTGTTTTTT. Translating it yields CASRLASTNTGELFF. The chain has TRBV12-3 or TRBV12-4 and TRBJ2-2, with unresolved D. This CDR3 has 15 amino acids. The V gene lost 6 bases and the J gene lost 0 bases, with 11 bases spanning the gap.

The chain recombines TRBV5-4 with TRBJ1-1, with D unclear. The V gene lost 1 base and the J gene lost 5 bases, with 9 bases spanning the gap. The length of the CDR3 is 13 residues. Germline assignment: CDR1 SGHNT and CDR2 YYREEE (reference sequence). The CDR3 reads CASSLLWETEAFF. In DNA form, the CDR3 reads TGTGCCAGCAGCTTGTTATGGGAAACTGAAGCTTTCTTT. The full variable domain, rest sourced from reference TRBV5-4 and TRBJ1-1, is ETGVTQSPTHLIKTRGQQVTLRCSSQSGHNTVSWYQQALGQGPQFIFQYYREEENGRGNFPPRFSGLQFPNYSSELNVNALELDDSALYLCASSLLWETEAFFGQGTRLTVV.